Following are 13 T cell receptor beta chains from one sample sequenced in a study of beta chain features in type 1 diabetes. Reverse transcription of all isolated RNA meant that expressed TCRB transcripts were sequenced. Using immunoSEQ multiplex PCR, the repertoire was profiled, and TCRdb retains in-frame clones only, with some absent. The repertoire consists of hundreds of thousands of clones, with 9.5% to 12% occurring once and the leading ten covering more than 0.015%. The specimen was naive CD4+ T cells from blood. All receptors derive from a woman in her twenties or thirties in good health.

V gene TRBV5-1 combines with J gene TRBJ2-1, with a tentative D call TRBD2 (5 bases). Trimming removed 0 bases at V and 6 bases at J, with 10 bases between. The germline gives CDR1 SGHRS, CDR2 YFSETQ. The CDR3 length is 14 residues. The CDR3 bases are TGCGCCAGCAGCTTGGCTAGCTTCAGCAATGAGCAGTTCTTC. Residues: CASSLASFSNEQFF.

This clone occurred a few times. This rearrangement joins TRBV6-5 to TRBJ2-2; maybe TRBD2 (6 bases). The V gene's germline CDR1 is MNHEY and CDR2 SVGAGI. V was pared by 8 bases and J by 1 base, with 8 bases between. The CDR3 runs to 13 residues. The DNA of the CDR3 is TGTGCCAGCGCGGGGCGGAACACCGGGGAGCTGTTTTTT. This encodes CASAGRNTGELFF.

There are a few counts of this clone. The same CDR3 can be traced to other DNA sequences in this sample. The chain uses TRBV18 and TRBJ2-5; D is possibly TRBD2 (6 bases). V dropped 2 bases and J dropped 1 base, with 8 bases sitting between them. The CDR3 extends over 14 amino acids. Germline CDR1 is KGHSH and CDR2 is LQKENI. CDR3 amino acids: CASSPLGGQETQYF. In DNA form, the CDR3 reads TGTGCCAGCTCACCATTGGGAGGCCAAGAGACCCAGTACTTC. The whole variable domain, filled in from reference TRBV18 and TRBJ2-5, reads NAGVMQNPRHLVRRRGQEARLRCSPMKGHSHVYWYRQLPEEGLKFMVYLQKENIIDESGMPKERFSAEFPKEGPSILRIQQVVRGDSAAYFCASSPLGGQETQYFGPGTRLLVL.

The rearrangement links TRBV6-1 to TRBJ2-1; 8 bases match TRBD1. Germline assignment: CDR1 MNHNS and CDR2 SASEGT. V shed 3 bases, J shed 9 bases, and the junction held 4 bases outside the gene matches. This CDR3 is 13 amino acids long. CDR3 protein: CASSETGAGEQFF. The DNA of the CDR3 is TGTGCCAGCAGTGAGACAGGGGCGGGTGAGCAGTTCTTC.

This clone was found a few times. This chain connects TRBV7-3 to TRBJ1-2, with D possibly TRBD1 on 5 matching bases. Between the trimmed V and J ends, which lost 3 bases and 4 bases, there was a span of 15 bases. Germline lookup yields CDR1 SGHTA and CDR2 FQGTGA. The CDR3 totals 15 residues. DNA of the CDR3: TGTGCCAGCAGCTTGTCCGCTTCGGGGGGCTATGGCTACACCTTC. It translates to CASSLSASGGYGYTF.

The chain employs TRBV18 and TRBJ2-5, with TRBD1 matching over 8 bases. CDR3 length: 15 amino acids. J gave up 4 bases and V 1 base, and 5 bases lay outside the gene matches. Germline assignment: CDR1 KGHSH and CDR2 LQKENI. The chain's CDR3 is CASSPLDRGGETQYF. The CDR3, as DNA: TGTGCCAGCTCACCACTCGACAGGGGAGGAGAGACCCAGTACTTC.

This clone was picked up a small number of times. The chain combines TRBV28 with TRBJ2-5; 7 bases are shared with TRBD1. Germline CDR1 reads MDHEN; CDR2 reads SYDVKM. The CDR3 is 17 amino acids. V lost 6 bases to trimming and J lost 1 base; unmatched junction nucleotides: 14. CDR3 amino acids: CASSPRTGRGSQETQYF. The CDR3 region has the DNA TGTGCCAGCAGCCCAAGGACAGGACGAGGGTCCCAAGAGACCCAGTACTTC. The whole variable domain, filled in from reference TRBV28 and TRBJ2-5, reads DVKVTQSSRYLVKRTGEKVFLECVQDMDHENMFWYRQDPGLGLRLIYFSYDVKMKEKGDIPEGYSVSREKKERFSLILESASTNQTSMYLCASSPRTGRGSQETQYFGPGTRLLVL.

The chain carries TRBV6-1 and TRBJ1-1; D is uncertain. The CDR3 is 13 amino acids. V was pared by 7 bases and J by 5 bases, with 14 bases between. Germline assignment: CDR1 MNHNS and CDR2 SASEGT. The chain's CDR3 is CASIERLRTEAFF. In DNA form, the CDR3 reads TGTGCCAGCATCGAACGACTTCGGACTGAAGCTTTCTTT.

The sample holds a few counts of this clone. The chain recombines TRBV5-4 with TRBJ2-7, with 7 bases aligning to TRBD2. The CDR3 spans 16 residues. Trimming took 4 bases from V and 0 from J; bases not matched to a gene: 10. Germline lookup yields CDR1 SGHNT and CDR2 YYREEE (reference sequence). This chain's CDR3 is CASSRTGTTFSYEQYF. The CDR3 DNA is TGTGCCAGCAGCAGAACCGGGACTACGTTCTCCTACGAGCAGTACTTC.

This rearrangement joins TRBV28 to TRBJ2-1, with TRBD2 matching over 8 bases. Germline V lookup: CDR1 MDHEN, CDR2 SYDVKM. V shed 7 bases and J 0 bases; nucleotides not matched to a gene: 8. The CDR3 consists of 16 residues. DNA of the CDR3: TGTGCCAGCACCACGGCCGGGAGGGCCTCCTACAATGAGCAGTTCTTC. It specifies CASTTAGRASYNEQFF.

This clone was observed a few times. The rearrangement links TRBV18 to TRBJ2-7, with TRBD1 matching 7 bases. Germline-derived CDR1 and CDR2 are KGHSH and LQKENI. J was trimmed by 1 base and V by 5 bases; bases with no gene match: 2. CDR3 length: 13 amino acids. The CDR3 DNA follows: TGTGCCAGCTCAACGACAGGGTCCTACGAGCAGTACTTC. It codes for CASSTTGSYEQYF. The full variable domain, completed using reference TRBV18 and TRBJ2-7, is NAGVMQNPRHLVRRRGQEARLRCSPMKGHSHVYWYRQLPEEGLKFMVYLQKENIIDESGMPKERFSAEFPKEGPSILRIQQVVRGDSAAYFCASSTTGSYEQYFGPGTRLTVT.

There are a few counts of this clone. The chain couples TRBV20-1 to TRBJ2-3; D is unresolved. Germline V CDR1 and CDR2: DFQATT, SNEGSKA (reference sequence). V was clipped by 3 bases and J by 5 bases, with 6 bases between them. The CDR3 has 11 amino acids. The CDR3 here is CSARERDTQYF. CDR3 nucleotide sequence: TGCAGTGCTAGGGAGCGAGATACGCAGTATTTT.

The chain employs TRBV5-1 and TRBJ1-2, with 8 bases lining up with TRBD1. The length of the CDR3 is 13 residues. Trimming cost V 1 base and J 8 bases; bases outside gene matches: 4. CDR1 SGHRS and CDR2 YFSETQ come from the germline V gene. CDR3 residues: CASSLQGARGYTF. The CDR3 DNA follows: TGCGCCAGCAGCTTGCAGGGGGCGCGAGGCTACACCTTC.